Below are 11 T cell receptor beta chains sequenced from a single sample in a study of Ad26.COV2.S vaccination and SARS-CoV-2 variants. The method was immunoSEQ multiplex PCR; TCRdb's version includes in-frame clones alone and lacks a portion of them. Here the sample spans around 420,000 clones, over 75% being singletons. Treatment in this sample: around 19 received Ad26.COV2.S at low or high dose, single or two shots; about 5 received placebo; per-sample allocation not given. The samples date from day 63 after the first vaccine or placebo injection. Sequences were derived from peripheral blood, sampled in a trial of Ad26.COV2.S vaccine versus placebo. These receptors all come from a person between 18 and 65 years old who received the Ad26.COV2.S COVID-19 vaccine or a placebo.

This chain joins TRBV5-4 and TRBJ2-5; TRBD2 matches 13 bases. The V segment lost 4 bases and the J segment 10 bases; nucleotides outside the gene matches: 13. The germline CDR1 and CDR2 sequences are SGHNT and YYREEE (reference sequence). The CDR3 has 16 residues. CDR3 bases: TGTGCCAGCAGCCCCGACTGGACTAGCGGGGGAGGGGGCCAGTACTTC. Amino acid sequence: CASSPDWTSGGGGQYF.

This chain links TRBV3-1 (or the pseudogene TRBV3-2) with TRBJ2-1, with 8 bases that match TRBD1. The ends lost 2 bases at V and 7 bases at J; junction bases unmatched: 7. The CDR3 is 15 residues long. The germline gives CDR1 LGHDT, CDR2 YNNKEL (reference sequence). CDR3 DNA sequence: TGTGCCAGCAGCCAACCTGGACAGGGAGGTAATGAGCAGTTCTTC. Translation gives CASSQPGQGGNEQFF.

The chain uses TRBV6-5 and TRBJ2-7, with D unclear. Per germline, CDR1 MNHEY and CDR2 SVGAGI. With 0 bases removed from V and 2 bases from J, the gap between germline ends came to 14 bases. CDR3 length equals 16 residues. The DNA of the CDR3 is TGTGCCAGCAGTTACTCGCCTGGCCAAGACCCCTACGAGCAGTACTTC. It translates to CASSYSPGQDPYEQYF.

V and J are TRBV28 and TRBJ1-2; TRBD1 aligns across 7 bases. V shed 5 bases, J shed 0 bases, and the junction held 3 bases outside the gene matches. Germline values: CDR1 MDHEN, CDR2 SYDVKM. The CDR3 consists of 14 residues. CDR3 protein: CASSRDSSNYGYTF. The CDR3 coding sequence is TGTGCCAGCAGTCGGGACAGCTCTAACTATGGCTACACCTTC.

The chain couples TRBV6-5 to TRBJ2-3; D unclear. This CDR3 contains 14 residues. V lost 6 bases and J lost 3, with 13 bases in between. Germline CDR1 and CDR2: MNHEY and SVGAGI. This chain's CDR3 is CASRYPDGTDTQYF. CDR3 nucleotide sequence: TGTGCCAGCAGATACCCGGACGGAACAGATACGCAGTATTTT.

This clone was found once. The gene calls are TRBV11-2 and TRBJ2-4; D assignment may be TRBD1 or TRBD2 (5 bases each). This CDR3 has 16 residues. The V gene's germline CDR1 is SGHAT and CDR2 FQNNGV. V was trimmed by 2 bases and J by 0 bases, leaving 11 bases between them. Written as DNA, the CDR3 is TGTGCCAGCAGCTTATCTGGGACCCTAGCCAAAAACATTCAGTACTTC. It specifies CASSLSGTLAKNIQYF.

V gene TRBV29-1 combines with J gene TRBJ2-7, with D unclear. The CDR3 covers 12 residues. Germline CDR1 SQVTM, CDR2 ANQGSEA. V lost 1 base and J 3 bases, leaving 7 bases between the germline ends. The CDR3 sequence is CSVEGFSYEQYF. In nucleotides, the CDR3 is TGCAGCGTTGAAGGGTTCAGCTACGAGCAGTACTTC.

This chain connects TRBV14 to TRBJ1-2; D unresolved. The V and J ends lost 3 bases and 4 bases respectively, with 12 bases between them. CDR3 length: 14 residues. Germline CDR1 reads SGHDN; CDR2 reads FVKESK. The CDR3 DNA reads TGTGCCAGCAGCCACGACCAAGGAGCCTATGGCTACACCTTC. It translates to CASSHDQGAYGYTF.

The chain has TRBV3-1 (or the pseudogene TRBV3-2) and TRBJ1-4; no clear D. The germline V gene has CDR1 LGHDT and CDR2 YNNKEL (reference sequence). The CDR3 is made up of 11 amino acids. V was cut by 2 bases and J by 7 bases, with 2 bases left in between. In DNA form, the CDR3 reads TGTGCCAGCAGCCAAACTGAAAAACTGTTTTTT. It codes for CASSQTEKLFF.

The CDR3 protein is CASSQGTGKGFGYTF. The CDR3 region has the DNA TGTGCCAGCTCACAAGGGACAGGGAAGGGATTCGGCTACACCTTC. The chain employs TRBV18 and TRBJ1-2; TRBD1 aligns across 9 bases. Trimming at V came to 4 bases and at J to 8 bases, leaving 11 bases not matched to a gene. Per the germline V gene, CDR1 is KGHSH and CDR2 is LQKENI. The CDR3 length is 15 residues.

A few counts support this clone. The gene calls are TRBV5-1 and TRBJ1-3, with 7 bases aligning to TRBD1. Germline-derived CDR1 and CDR2 are SGHRS and YFSETQ. This CDR3 contains 14 residues. The V and J ends lost 3 bases and 3 bases, in that order; junction bases with no gene match: 3. The CDR3 nucleotides are TGCGCCAGCAGCTCCGGGACAGTTGGAAACACCATATATTTT. The encoded protein is CASSSGTVGNTIYF.